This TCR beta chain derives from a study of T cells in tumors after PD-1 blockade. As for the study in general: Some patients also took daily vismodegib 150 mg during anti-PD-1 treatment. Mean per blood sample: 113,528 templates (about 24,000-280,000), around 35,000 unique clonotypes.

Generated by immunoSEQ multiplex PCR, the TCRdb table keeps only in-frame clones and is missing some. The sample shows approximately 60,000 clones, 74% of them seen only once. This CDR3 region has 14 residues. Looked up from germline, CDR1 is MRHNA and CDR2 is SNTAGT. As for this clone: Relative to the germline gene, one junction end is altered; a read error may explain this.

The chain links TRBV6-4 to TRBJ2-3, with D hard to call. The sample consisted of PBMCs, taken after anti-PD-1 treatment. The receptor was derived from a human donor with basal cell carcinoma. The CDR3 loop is CASSDPDVTDPQYF. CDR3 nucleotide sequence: TGTGCCAGCAGTGACCCCGATGTCACAGATCCGCAGTATTTT.